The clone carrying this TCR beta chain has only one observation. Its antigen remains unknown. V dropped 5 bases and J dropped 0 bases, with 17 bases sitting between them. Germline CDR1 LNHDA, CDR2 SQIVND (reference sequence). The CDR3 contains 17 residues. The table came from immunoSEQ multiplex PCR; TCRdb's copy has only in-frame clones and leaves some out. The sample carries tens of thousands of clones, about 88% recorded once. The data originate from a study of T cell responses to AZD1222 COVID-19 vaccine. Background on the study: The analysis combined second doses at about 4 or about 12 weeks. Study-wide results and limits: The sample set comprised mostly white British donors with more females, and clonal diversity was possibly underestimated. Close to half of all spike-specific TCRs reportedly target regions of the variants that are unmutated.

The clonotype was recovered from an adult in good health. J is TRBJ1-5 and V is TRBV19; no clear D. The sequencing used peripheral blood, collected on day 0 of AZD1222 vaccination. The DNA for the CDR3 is TGTGCCAGTAGTCTCGACGGGAGACTTTATAGCAATCAGCCCCAGCATTTT. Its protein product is CASSLDGRLYSNQPQHF. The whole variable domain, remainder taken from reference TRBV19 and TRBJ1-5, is DGGITQSPKYLFRKEGQNVTLSCEQNLNHDAMYWYRQDPGQGLRLIYYSQIVNDFQKGDIAEGYSVSREKKESFPLTVTSAQKNPTAFYLCASSLDGRLYSNQPQHFGDGTRLSIL.